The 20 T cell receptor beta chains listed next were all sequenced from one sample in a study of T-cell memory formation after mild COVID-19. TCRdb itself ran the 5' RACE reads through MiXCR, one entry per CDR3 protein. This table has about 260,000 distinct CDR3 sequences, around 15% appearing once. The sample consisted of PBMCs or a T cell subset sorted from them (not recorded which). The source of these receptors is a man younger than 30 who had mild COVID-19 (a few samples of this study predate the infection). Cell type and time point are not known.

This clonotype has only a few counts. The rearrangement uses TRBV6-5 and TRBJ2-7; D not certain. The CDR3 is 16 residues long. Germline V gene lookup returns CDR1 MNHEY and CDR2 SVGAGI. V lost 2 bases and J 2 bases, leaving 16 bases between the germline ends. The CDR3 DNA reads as TGTGCCAGCAGTTACACCCTACCCGAAAAGCCCTACGAGCAGTACTTC. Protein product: CASSYTLPEKPYEQYF.

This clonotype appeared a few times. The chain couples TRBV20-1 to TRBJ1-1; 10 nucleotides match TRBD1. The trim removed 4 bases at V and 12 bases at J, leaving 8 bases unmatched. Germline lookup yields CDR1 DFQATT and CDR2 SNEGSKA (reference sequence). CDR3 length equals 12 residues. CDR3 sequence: CSAKHRDRGPFF. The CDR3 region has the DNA TGCAGTGCTAAACACCGGGACAGGGGTCCTTTCTTT.

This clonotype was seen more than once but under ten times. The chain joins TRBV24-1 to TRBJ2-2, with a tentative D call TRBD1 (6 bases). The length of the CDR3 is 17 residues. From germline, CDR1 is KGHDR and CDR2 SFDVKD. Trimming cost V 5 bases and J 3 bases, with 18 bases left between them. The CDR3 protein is CATSVGPAGEYTGELFF. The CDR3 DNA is TGTGCCACCAGTGTCGGACCAGCAGGGGAGTACACCGGGGAGCTGTTTTTT.

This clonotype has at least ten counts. This CDR3 reads CASSLGGGVREQYV. The CDR3, as DNA: TGTGCCAGCAGCTTAGGTGGGGGGGTCCGCGAGCAGTACGTC. The rearrangement joins TRBV7-3 to TRBJ2-7, with 7 nucleotides matching TRBD2. The V segment lost 2 bases and the J segment 6 bases; nucleotides outside the gene matches: 7. Germline V gene data show CDR1 as SGHTA and CDR2 as FQGTGA. CDR3 length: 14 residues.

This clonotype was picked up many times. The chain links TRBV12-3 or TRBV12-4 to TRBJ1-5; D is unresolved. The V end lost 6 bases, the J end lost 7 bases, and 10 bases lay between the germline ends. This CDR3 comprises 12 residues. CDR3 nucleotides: TGTGCCAGCAGCCCCGTTGGGCAGCCCCAGCATTTT. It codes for CASSPVGQPQHF.

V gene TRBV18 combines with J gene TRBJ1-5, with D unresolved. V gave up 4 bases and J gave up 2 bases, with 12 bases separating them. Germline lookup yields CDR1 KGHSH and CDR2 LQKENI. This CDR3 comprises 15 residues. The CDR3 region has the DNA TGTGCCAGCTCACAGAGAGGAGGGCGCAATCAGCCCCAGCATTTT. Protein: CASSQRGGRNQPQHF.

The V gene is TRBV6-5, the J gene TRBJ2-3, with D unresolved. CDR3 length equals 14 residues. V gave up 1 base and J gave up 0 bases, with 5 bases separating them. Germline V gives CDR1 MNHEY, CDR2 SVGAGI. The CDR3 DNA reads TGTGCCAGCAGTTACTTGGGGAGCACAGATACGCAGTATTTT. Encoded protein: CASSYLGSTDTQYF.

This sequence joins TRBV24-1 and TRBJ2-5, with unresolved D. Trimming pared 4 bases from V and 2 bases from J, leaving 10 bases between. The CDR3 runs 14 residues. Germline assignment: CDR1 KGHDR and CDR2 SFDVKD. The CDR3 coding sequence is TGTGCCACCAGTGAAGGGCCGGTGCAAGAGACCCAGTACTTC. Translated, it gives CATSEGPVQETQYF.

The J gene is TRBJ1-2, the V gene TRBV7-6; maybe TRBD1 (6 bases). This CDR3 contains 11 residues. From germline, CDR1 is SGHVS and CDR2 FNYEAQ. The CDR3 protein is CAVGGHYGYTF. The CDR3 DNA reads TGTGCGGTCGGGGGGCACTATGGCTACACCTTC.

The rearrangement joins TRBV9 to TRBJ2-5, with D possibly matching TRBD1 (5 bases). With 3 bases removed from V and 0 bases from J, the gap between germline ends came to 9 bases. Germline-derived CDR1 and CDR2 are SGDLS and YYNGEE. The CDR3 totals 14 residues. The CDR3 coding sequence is TGTGCCAGCAGCGGGGGCCTGTACCAAGAGACCCAGTACTTC. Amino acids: CASSGGLYQETQYF.

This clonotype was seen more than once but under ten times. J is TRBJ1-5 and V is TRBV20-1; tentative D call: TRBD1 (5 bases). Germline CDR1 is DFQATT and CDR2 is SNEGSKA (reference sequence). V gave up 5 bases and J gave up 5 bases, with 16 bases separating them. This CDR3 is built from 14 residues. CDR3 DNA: TGCAGTGCTCGCAGGGATTCTGGATATCAGCCCCAGCATTTT. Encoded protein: CSARRDSGYQPQHF.

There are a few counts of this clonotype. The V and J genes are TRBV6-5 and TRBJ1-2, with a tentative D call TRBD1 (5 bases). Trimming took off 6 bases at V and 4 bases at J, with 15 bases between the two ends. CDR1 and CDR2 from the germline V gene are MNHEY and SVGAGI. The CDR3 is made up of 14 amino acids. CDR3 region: CASSLGDRSYGYTF. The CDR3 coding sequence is TGTGCCAGCAGCCTGGGGGATAGAAGCTATGGCTACACCTTC.

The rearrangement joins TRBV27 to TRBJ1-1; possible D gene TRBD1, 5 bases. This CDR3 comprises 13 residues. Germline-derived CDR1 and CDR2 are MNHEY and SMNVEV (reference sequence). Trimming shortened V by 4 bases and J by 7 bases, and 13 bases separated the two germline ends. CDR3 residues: CASSSDWGGEAFF. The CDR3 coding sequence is TGTGCCAGCAGTTCCGATTGGGGCGGTGAAGCTTTCTTT.

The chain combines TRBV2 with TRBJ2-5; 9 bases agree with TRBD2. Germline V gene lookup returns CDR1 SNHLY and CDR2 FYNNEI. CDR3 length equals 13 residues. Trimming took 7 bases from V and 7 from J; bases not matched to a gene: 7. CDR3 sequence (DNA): TGTGCCAGCACCTTAGCGGGGGAGGGGACCCAGTACTTC. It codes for CASTLAGEGTQYF.

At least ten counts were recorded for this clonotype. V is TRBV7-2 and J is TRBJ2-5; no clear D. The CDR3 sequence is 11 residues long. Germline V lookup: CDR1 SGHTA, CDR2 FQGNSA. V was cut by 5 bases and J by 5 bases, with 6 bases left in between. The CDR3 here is CASSLAETQYF. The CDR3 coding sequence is TGTGCCAGCAGCCTGGCGGAGACCCAGTACTTC.

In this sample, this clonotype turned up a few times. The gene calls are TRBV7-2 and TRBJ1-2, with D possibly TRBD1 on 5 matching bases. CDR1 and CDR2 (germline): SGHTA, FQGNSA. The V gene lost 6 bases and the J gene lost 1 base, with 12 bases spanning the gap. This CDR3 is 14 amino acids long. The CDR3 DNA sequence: TGTGCCAGCAGTTTGGGGCAGCATAACTATGGCTACACCTTC. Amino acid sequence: CASSLGQHNYGYTF.

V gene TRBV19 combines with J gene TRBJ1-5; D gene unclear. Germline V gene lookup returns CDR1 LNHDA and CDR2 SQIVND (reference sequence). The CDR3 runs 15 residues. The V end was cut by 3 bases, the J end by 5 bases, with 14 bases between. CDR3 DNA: TGTGCCAGTAGTATTAAGGTCCAGAACCATCAGCCCCAGCATTTT. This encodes CASSIKVQNHQPQHF.

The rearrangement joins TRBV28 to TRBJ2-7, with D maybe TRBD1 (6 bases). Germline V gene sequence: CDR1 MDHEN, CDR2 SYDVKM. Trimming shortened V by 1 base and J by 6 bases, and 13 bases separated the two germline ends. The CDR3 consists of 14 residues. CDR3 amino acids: CASSLSGDPGEQYV. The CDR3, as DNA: TGTGCCAGCAGTTTATCAGGGGACCCCGGCGAGCAGTACGTC.

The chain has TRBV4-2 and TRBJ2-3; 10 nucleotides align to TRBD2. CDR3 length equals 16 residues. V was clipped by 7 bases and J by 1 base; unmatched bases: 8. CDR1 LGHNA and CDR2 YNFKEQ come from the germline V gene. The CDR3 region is CASTGVTSGGTDTQYF. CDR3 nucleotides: TGTGCCAGCACTGGAGTTACTAGCGGGGGCACAGATACGCAGTATTTT.

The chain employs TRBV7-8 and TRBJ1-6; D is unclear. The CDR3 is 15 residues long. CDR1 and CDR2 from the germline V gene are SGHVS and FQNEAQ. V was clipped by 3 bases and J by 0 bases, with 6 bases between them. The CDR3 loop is CASSLGYSYNSPLHF. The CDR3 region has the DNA TGTGCCAGCAGCTTGGGGTACTCCTATAATTCACCCCTCCACTTT.